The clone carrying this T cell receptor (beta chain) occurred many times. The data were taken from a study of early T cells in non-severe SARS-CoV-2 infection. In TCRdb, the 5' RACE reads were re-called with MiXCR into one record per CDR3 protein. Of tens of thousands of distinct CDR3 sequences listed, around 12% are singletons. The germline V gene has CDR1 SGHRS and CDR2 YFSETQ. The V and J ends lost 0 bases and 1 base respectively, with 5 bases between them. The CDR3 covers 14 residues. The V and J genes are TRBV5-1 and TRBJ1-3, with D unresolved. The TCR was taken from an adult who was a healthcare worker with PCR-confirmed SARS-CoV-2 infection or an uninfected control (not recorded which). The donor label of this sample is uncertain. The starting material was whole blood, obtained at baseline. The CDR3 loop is CASSLEASGNTIYF. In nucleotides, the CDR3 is TGCGCCAGCAGCTTGGAGGCTTCTGGAAACACCATATATTTT.